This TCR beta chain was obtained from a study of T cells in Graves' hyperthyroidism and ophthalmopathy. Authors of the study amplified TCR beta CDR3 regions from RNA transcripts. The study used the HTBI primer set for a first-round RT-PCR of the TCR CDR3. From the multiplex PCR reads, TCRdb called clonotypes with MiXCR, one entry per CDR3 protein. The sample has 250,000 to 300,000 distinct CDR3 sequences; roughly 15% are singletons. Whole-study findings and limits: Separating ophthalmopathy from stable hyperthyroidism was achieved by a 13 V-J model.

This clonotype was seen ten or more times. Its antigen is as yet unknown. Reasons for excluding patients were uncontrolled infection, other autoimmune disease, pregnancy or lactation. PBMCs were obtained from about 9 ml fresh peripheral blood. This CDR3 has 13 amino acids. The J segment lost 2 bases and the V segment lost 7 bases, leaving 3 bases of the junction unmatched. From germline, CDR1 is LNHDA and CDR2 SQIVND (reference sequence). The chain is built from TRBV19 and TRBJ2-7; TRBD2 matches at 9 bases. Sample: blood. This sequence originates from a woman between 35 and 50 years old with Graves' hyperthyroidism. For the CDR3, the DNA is TGTGCCAGTAAAGCGGGAGGAACCTACGAGCAGTACTTC. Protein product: CASKAGGTYEQYF.